This TCR beta chain was sequenced in a study of blood T cell repertoires in COVID-19. Study details: There were acute and convalescent COVID-19 samples, and they came from the United States, Italy and Spain. T cells, B-cell-depleted T cells, or PBMCs supplied cDNA or gDNA.

This CDR3 is 17 amino acids long. Germline V gene sequence: CDR1 SGHRS, CDR2 YFSETQ. The V and J ends lost 2 bases and 4 bases, in that order; junction bases with no gene match: 10. Authors' processing steps: Amplifying reference gene primers gave estimates of nucleated cell counts. Assay used: immunoSEQ multiplex PCR; TCRdb lists only in-frame clones, some missing. V and J calls plus clone size are reproduced from that table; the DNA served to infer D and trimming. The sample records roughly 100,000 clones, 85% to 90% being singletons. Material for sequencing was peripheral blood. The chain employs TRBV5-1 and TRBJ1-1; TRBD1 matches at 11 bases. The sequence was collected from a woman in her 70s with acute or convalescent COVID-19. CDR3 nucleotides: TGCGCCAGCAGCTTTATCGGACAGGGGGCCGCTGGCACTGAAGCTTTCTTT. Amino acid sequence: CASSFIGQGAAGTEAFF.